These T cell receptor beta chains were read from a single sample in a study of CD8 T cells in ankylosing spondylitis. One entry per CDR3 protein results from TCRdb running MiXCR on the 5' RACE reads. This repertoire shows about 190,000 distinct CDR3 sequences, roughly 13% found once; its top ten account for about 10%. Source material: blood, either unsorted or a sorted T cell fraction (not recorded which). The receptors here all came from a female donor with ankylosing spondylitis or in good health (not recorded which). Each CDR3 is given with its conserved first and last residue. The D gene is left open where the match is weak.

cdr3_aa,v_call,j_call,d_call
CASSTSGRSNEQFF,TRBV12-3/TRBV12-4,TRBJ2-1,TRBD2
CASSQDHRTPQFF,TRBV14,TRBJ2-1,-
CASSPRNTEAFF,TRBV12-3/TRBV12-4,TRBJ1-1,-
CASRTTLAGVYNEQFF,TRBV6-2/TRBV6-3,TRBJ2-1,TRBD2
CASSLGTVMYTF,TRBV12-3/TRBV12-4,TRBJ1-2,-
CASSDCSYNEQFF,TRBV21-1,TRBJ2-1,-
CSQGRGGNRPQHF,TRBV20-1,TRBJ1-5,-
CATSSANQETQYF,TRBV24-1,TRBJ2-5,-
CSAVQLSSGNTIYF,TRBV20-1,TRBJ1-3,-
CASSDGTSGTDTQYF,TRBV7-2,TRBJ2-3,TRBD2
CAISDLTDTQYF,TRBV10-3,TRBJ2-3,-
CSARDLGQGDYNEQFF,TRBV20-1,TRBJ2-1,TRBD1
CSASSVNTEAFF,TRBV20-1,TRBJ1-1,-
CAGREVHTIYF,TRBV7-9,TRBJ1-3,-
CASSSTGAPYEQYF,TRBV12-3/TRBV12-4,TRBJ2-7,TRBD1
CSALPTSLSYNEQFF,TRBV20-1,TRBJ2-1,-
CASSVGGGEQFF,TRBV19,TRBJ2-1,-
CASSFGAGRQPQHF,TRBV28,TRBJ1-5,-
CASSFGSDYNEQFF,TRBV5-6,TRBJ2-1,-
CASSLRGRVWGDEQFF,TRBV7-7,TRBJ2-1,-
CASKGPGSSYNEQFF,TRBV12-3/TRBV12-4,TRBJ2-1,-
CASSQGRVINEQYF,TRBV3-1,TRBJ2-7,-
CASSLESDPRYTF,TRBV7-9,TRBJ1-2,-
CASSLDVPPVWYF,TRBV28,TRBJ2-7,-
CASKGGSSYNEQFF,TRBV5-1,TRBJ2-1,-
CASVAGHTPGTEAFF,TRBV19,TRBJ1-1,-
CASSQGGSADTSYEQYF,TRBV4-2,TRBJ2-7,-